The subject of this entry is one T cell receptor (beta chain). Its antigen specificity is not known. Base qualities are not at hand, and no much larger clone is one base apart. The data derive from a study of T cell responses to AZD1222 COVID-19 vaccine (dated by TCRdb to the early 2020s). With respect to the entire study: A total of around 240 trial participants underwent TCR sequencing, of whom about 210 received two doses of AZD1222 and about 25 received two doses of the MenACWY control vaccine. Enrollment into the trials was organized by age into subgroups of 18-55, 56-69 and 70-plus years, and those subgroups contained roughly 160, 29 and 62 TCR-sequenced participants, respectively. The full study reports these points: The 56-69-year group was small, and its depth increase did not reach significance, likely because of low power. Only a handful of AZD1222 recipients were SARS-CoV-2 seropositive at baseline, limiting conclusions about previously exposed vaccinees. After two AZD1222 doses, both the breadth and the depth of spike-specific TCRs were significantly higher than at day 0 and than in MenACWY recipients. Nearly half of unique spike-specific TCRs reportedly recognized epitopes outside regions mutated in the B.1.351 and B.1.1.7 variants. CD4 TCRs associated with the vaccine covered the entire spike protein, and the dominant responses were in regions 160-218 and 743-854. Because no samples from the day 14 peak response were available, repertoires could be characterized only after the peak T cell response. Participants were mostly white British and included more females than males, and it was suggested by the authors that clonal diversity may have been underestimated.

Via the germline V gene, CDR1 is SGHRS and CDR2 YFSETQ. After removal of 4 bases from V and 4 bases from J, the junction retains 12 bases not matched to a gene. Including cysteine and phenylalanine, the CDR3 has 16 amino acids. Here the CDR3 DNA is all that survives: 48 bases in frame from base 1. The meaning of the sample's time point label: about 28 days (+/-7) after the second vaccine dose. Because spike-specific TCR depth and breadth did not differ between the two schedules, AZD1222 recipients who got a second dose at roughly 4 weeks were pooled with those who got a second dose at roughly 12 weeks. Vaccinee samples came from UK trials COV001 and COV002, including a single-blind randomized controlled phase 2/3 trial of AZD1222 (ChAdOx1 nCoV-19) in healthy adults. Trial participant PBMC samples were collected at day 0 and day 28 after the second dose for TCRbeta chain sequencing. The CDR3 regions of human TCRbeta chains were subjected to immunosequencing. The published analysis was carried out like this. TCRs in the repertoires were matched against a reference library of SARS-CoV-2-specific TCRs that had been generated with the MIRA antigen-specificity platform. Breadth was defined as the fraction of unique TCRs that were SARS-CoV-2-associated, and depth was defined as the fraction of total T cells that were SARS-CoV-2-associated. Using the MIRA data, each spike-specific TCR was mapped to the spike region that the TCR reacts to and placed in a CD4 or CD8 class. Log10-transformed breadth and depth values were compared by one-way ANOVA with Sidak's multiple comparisons tests. In its TCRdb copy, this immuneACCESS table keeps in-frame sequences only and misses some clones. Where compared with another copy, unresolved V genes explain less than half of these, and the others have no known cause. That table gives V, J and clone size, and the DNA gave D and trimming. This sample lists about 140,000 clones; around 90% were detected once. Around 3.1% of the sample is held by the ten biggest clonotypes.

Sample: peripheral blood, taken 28 days after the second AZD1222 dose. The receptor was derived from an adult who received the AZD1222 COVID-19 vaccine. This chain is built from TRBV5-1 and TRBJ2-3; TRBD2 aligns with 7 central bases. The CDR3 protein sequence reads: CASSPEERGGADTQYF. The bases read TGCGCCAGCAGCCCCGAGGAGCGGGGAGGCGCAGATACGCAGTATTTT. Beyond the CDR3, the reference TRBV5-1 and TRBJ2-3 genes provide the residues; the full variable domain reads: KAGVTQTPRYLIKTRGQQVTLSCSPISGHRSVSWYQQTPGQGLQFLFEYFSETQRNKGNFPGRFSGRQFSNSRSEMNVSTLELGDSALYLCASSPEERGGADTQYFGPGTRLTVL.